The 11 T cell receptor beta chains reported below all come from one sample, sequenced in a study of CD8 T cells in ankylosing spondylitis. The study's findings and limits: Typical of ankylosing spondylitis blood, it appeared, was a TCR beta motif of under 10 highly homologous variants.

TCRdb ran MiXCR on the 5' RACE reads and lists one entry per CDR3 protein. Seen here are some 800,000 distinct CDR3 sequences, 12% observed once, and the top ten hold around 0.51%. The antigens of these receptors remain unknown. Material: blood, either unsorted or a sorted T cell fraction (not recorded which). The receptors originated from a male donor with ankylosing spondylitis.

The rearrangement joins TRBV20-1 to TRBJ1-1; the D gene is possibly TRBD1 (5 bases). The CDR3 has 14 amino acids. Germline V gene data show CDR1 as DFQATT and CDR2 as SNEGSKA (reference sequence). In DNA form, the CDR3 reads TGCAGGGTCATAGGGGTGGGGCTGAACACTGAAGCTTTCTTT. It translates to CRVIGVGLNTEAFF.

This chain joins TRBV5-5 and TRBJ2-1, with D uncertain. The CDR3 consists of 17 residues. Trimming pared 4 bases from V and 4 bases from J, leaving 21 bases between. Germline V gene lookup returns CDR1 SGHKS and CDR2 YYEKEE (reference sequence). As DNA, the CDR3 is TGTGCCAGCAGCCCCCCGGGTAGGATGCCCGGGTACAATGAGCAGTTCTTC. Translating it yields CASSPPGRMPGYNEQFF.

The CDR3 here is CASSLGLTQYF. The CDR3 DNA sequence: TGTGCCAGCAGCCTGGGGCTTACGCAGTATTTT. The J gene is TRBJ2-3, the V gene TRBV7-8, with a tentative D call TRBD1 (5 bases). CDR1 SGHVS and CDR2 FQNEAQ come from the germline V gene. Deletions cut 5 bases from V and 8 bases from J, with 8 bases between. This CDR3 has 11 amino acids.

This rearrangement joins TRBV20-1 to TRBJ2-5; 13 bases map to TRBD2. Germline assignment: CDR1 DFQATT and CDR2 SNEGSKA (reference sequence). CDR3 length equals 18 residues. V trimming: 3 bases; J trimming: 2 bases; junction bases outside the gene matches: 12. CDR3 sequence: CSASRTSGRVGPQETQYF. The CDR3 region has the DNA TGCAGTGCTAGCCGGACTAGCGGGAGAGTAGGGCCACAAGAGACCCAGTACTTC.

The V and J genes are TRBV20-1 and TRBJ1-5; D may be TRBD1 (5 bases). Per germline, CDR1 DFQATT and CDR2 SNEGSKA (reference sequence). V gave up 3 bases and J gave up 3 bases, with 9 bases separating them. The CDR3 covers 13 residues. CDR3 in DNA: TGCAGTGCTAGGGACAACTACAATCAGCCCCAGCATTTT. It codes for CSARDNYNQPQHF.

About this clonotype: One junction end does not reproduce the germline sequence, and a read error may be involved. In nucleotides, the CDR3 is TGCAATGCTAGAGATCGCGGGAGAGTCGGGGAGCTGTTTTTT. It specifies CNARDRGRVGELFF. The chain couples TRBV20-1 to TRBJ2-2, with 7 bases matching TRBD2. Germline CDR1 reads DFQATT; CDR2 reads SNEGSKA (reference sequence). The CDR3 covers 14 residues.

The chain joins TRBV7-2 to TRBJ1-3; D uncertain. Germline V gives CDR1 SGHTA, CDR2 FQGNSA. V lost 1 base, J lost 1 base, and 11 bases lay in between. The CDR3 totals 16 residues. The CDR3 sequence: CASSLVHTPSGNTIYF. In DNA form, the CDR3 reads TGTGCCAGCAGCTTAGTCCACACTCCATCTGGAAACACCATATATTTT.

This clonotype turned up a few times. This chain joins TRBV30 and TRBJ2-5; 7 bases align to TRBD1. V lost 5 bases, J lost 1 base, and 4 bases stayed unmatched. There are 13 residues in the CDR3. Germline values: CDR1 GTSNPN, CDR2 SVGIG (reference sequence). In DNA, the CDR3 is TGTGCCTGGGGACAGGAAATCCAAGAGACCCAGTACTTC. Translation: CAWGQEIQETQYF.

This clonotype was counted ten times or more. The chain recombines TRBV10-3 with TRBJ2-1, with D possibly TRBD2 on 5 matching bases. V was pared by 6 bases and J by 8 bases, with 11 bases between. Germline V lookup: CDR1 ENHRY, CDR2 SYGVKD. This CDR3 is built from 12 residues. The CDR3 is CAIRTRFYEQFF. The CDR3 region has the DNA TGTGCCATCAGAACTAGATTCTATGAGCAGTTCTTC.

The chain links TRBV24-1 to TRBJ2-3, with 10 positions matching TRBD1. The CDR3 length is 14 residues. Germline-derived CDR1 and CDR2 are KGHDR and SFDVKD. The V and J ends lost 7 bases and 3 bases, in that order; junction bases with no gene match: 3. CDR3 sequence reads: CATRDRGPTDTQYF. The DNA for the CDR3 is TGTGCCACCAGAGACAGGGGGCCGACAGATACGCAGTATTTT.

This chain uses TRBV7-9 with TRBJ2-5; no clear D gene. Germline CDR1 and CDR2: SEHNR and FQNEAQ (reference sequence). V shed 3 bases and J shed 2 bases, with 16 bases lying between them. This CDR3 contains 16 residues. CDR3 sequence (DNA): TGTGCCAGCAGCTTCCCAAAGGGTGGGCTTCAAGAGACCCAGTACTTC. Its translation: CASSFPKGGLQETQYF.